The text below deals with one TCR beta chain. The sample originates from a study of blood T cell repertoires in COVID-19. As for the study in general: Some COVID-19 samples were acute and others convalescent; all came from the United States, Italy and Spain. The analysed material was cDNA or gDNA that came from T cells, B-cell-depleted T cells, or PBMCs.

Assignments of participants to cohorts depended upon their own reported clinical history. With V trimmed by 3 bases and J by 2 bases, 8 bases remained unmatched. Germline V gene data show CDR1 as LNHDA and CDR2 as SQIVND (reference sequence). The CDR3 is 17 residues long. In the original processing: Amplified reference gene primers provided the basis for estimating nucleated cell counts. Sequencing used immunoSEQ multiplex PCR; TCRdb keeps in-frame clones, though not all of them. That table supplies the V and J calls and clone size; D and trimming were determined from the DNA. The profile shows about 400,000 clones, approximately 91% of them singletons.

The chain combines TRBV19 with TRBJ2-3; 10 bases are shared with TRBD2. The sequenced sample was PBMCs or T cells enriched from blood (not recorded which). This sequence originates from a woman between 40 and 55 years old with acute COVID-19. Here the CDR3 DNA reads TGTGCCAGTAGTATCCACACTCTAGCGGGGGACACAGATACGCAGTATTTT. Translated: CASSIHTLAGDTDTQYF.